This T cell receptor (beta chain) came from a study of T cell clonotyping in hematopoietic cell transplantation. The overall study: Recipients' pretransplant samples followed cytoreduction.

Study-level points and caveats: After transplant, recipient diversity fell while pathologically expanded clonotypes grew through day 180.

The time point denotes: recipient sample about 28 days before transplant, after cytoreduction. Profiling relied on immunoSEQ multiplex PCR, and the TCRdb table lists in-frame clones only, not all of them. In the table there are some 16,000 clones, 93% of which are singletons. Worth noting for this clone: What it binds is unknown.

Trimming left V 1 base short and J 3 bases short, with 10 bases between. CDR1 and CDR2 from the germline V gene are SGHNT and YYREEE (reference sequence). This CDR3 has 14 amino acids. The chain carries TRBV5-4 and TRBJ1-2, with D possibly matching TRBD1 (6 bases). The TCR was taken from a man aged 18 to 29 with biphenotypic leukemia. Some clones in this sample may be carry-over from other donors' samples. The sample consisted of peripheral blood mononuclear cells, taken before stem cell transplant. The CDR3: CASSLQGKDYGYTF. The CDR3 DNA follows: TGTGCCAGCAGCTTGCAGGGGAAGGACTATGGCTACACCTTC. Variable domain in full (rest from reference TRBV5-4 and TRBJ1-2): ETGVTQSPTHLIKTRGQQVTLRCSSQSGHNTVSWYQQALGQGPQFIFQYYREEENGRGNFPPRFSGLQFPNYSSELNVNALELDDSALYLCASSLQGKDYGYTFGSGTRLTVV.